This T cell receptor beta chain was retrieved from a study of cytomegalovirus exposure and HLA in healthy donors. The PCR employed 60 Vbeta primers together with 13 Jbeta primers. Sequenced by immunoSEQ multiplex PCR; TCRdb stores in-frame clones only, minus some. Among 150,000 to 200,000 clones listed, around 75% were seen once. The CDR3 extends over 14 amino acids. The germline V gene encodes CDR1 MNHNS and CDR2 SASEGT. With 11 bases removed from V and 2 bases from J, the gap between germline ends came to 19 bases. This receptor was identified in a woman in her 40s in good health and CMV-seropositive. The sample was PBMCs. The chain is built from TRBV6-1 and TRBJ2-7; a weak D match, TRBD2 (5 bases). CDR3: CAGGRGQDPYEQYF. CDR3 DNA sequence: TGTGCCGGCGGGCGTGGGCAGGACCCCTACGAGCAGTACTTC.